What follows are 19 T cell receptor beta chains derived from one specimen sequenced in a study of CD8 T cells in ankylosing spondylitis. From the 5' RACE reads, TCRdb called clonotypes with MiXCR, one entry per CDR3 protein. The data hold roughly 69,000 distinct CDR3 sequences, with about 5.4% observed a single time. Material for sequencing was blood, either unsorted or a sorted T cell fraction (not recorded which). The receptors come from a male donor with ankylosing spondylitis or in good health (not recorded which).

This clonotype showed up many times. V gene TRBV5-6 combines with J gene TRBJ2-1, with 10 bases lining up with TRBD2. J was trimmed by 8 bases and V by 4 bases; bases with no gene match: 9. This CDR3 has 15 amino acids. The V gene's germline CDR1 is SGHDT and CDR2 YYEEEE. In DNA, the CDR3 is TGTGCCAGCAGCACGGGAGCGGGGGGGCCCTATGAGCAGTTCTTC. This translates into CASSTGAGGPYEQFF. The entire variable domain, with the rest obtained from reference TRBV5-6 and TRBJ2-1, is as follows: DAGVTQSPTHLIKTRGQQVTLRCSPKSGHDTVSWYQQALGQGPQFIFQYYEEEERQRGNFPDRFSGHQFPNYSSELNVNALLLGDSALYLCASSTGAGGPYEQFFGPGTRLTVL.

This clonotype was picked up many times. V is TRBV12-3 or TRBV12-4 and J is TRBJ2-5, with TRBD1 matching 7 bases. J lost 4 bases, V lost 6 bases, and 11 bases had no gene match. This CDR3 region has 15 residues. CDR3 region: CASSKGQHEPETQYF. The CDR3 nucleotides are TGTGCCAGCAGCAAGGGACAGCACGAGCCAGAGACCCAGTACTTC.

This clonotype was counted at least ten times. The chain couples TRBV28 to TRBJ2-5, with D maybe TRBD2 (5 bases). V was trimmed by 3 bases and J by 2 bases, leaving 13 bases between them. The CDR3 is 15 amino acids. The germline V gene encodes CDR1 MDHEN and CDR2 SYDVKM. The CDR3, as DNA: TGTGCCAGCAGTTTCAGCGCTGGGAGACAAGAGACCCAGTACTTC. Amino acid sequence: CASSFSAGRQETQYF.

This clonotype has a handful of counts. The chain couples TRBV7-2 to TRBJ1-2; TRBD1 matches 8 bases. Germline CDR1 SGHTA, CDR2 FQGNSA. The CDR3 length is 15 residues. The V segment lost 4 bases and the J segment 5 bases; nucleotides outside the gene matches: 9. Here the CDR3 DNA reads TGTGCCAGCAGCTACGCCCAGGGGGCCGGGTATGGCTACACCTTC. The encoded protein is CASSYAQGAGYGYTF.

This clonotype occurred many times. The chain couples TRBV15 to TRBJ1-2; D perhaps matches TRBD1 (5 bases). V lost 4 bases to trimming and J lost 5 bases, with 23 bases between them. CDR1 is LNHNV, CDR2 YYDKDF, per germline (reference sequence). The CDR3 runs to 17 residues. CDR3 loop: CATSTTPGPQGLYGYTF. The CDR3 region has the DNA TGTGCCACCAGCACCACCCCCGGTCCCCAGGGACTATATGGCTACACCTTC.

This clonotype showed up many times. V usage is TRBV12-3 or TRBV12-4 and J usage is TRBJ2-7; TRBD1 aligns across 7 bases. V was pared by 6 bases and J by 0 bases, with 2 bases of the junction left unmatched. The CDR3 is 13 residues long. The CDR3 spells CASSRDSSYEQYF. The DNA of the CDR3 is TGTGCCAGCAGCCGGGACAGCTCCTACGAGCAGTACTTC.

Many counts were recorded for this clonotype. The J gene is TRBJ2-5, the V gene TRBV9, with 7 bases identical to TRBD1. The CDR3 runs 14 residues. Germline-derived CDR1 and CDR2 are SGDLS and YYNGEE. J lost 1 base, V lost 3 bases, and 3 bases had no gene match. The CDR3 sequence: CASSGQGFQETQYF. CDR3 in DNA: TGTGCCAGCAGCGGACAGGGTTTCCAAGAGACCCAGTACTTC.

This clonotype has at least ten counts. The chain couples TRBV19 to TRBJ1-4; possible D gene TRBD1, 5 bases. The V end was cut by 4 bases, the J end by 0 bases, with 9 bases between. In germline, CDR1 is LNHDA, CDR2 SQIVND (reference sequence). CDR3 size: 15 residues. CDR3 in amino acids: CASSTDIPTNEKLFF. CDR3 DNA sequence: TGTGCCAGTAGTACGGACATTCCAACTAATGAAAAACTGTTTTTT.

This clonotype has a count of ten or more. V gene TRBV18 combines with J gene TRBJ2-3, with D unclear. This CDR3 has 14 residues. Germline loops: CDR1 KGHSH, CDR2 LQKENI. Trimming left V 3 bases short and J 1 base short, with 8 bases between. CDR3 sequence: CASSPKTRTDTQYF. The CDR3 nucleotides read TGTGCCAGCTCACCTAAGACACGCACAGATACGCAGTATTTT.

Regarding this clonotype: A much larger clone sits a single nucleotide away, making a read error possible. In nucleotides, the CDR3 is TGTGCCAGCAGTTACTCGGCTTTCGACAATCAGCCCCAGCATTTT. Translation gives CASSYSAFDNQPQHF. V usage is TRBV6-5 and J usage is TRBJ1-5, with no clear D. V was trimmed by 0 bases and J by 3 bases, leaving 9 bases between them. From germline, CDR1 is MNHEY and CDR2 SVGAGI. This CDR3 has 15 residues.

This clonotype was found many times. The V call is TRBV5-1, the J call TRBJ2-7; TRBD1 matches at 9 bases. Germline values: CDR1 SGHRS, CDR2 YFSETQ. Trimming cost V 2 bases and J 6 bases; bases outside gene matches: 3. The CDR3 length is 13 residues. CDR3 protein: CASSFGTGSEQYF. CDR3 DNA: TGCGCCAGCAGCTTTGGGACAGGGAGCGAGCAGTACTTC.

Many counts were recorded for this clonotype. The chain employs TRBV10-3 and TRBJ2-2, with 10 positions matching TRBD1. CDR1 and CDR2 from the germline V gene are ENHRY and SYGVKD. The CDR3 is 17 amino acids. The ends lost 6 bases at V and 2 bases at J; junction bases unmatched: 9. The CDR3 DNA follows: TGTGCCATCAGCAAAATGACAGGGGGCTTTAACACCGGGGAGCTGTTTTTT. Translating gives CAISKMTGGFNTGELFF.

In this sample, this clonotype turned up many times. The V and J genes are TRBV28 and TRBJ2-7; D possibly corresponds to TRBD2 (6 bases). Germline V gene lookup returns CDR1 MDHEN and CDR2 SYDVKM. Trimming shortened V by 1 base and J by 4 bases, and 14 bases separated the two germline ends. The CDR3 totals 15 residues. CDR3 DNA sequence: TGTGCCAGCAGTTTATTAAGTAGCGGACCTTACGAGCAGTACTTC. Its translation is CASSLLSSGPYEQYF.

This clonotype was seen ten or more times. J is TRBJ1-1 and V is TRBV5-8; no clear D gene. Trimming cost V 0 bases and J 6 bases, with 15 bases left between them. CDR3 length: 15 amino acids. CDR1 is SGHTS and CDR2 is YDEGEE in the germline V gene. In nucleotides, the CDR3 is TGTGCCAGCAGCTTGGAAGAAGGTCCCTCGGCTGAAGCTTTCTTT. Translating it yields CASSLEEGPSAEAFF.

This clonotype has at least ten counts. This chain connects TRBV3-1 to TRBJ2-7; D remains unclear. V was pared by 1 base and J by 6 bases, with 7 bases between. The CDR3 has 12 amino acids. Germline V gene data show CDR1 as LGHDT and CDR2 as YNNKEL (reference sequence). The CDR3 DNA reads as TGTGCCAGCAGCCAAGGCTCAGGCGAGCAGTACTTC. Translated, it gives CASSQGSGEQYF.

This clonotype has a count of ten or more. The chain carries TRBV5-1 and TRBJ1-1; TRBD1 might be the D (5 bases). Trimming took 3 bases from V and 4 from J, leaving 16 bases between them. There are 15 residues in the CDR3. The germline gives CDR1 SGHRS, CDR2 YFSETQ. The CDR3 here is CASSWDGGGTTEAFF. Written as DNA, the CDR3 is TGCGCCAGCAGCTGGGACGGGGGGGGAACCACTGAAGCTTTCTTT.

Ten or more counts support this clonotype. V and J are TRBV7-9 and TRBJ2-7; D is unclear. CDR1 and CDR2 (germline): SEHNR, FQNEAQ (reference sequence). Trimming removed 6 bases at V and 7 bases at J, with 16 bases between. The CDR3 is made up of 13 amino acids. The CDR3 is CASRKAAAWEQYF. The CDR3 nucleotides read TGTGCCAGCAGAAAGGCCGCAGCGTGGGAGCAGTACTTC. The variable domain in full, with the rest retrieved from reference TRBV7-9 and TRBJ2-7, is DTGVSQNPRHKITKRGQNVTFRCDPISEHNRLYWYRQTLGQGPEFLTYFQNEAQLEKSRLLSDRFSAERPKGSFSTLEIQRTEQGDSAMYLCASRKAAAWEQYFGPGTRLTVT.

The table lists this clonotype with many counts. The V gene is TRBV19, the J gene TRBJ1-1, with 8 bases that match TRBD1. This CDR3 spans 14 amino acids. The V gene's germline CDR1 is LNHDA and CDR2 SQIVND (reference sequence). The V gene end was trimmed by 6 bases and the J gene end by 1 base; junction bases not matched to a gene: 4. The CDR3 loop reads CASRVDRENTEAFF. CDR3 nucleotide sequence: TGTGCCAGTAGAGTGGACAGGGAGAACACTGAAGCTTTCTTT.

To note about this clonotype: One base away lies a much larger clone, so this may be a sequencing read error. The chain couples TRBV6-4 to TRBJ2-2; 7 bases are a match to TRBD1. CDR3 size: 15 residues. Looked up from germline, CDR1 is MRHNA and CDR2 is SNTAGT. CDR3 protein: CASSPTGVDTGALFF. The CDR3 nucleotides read TGTGCCAGCAGTCCAACAGGGGTCGACACCGGGGCGCTGTTTTTT.